This TCR beta chain was recovered during a study of blood T cell repertoires in COVID-19. In the study overall: Samples taken during acute and convalescent COVID-19 were collected in the United States, Italy and Spain. T cells, B-cell-depleted T cells, or PBMCs supplied cDNA or gDNA.

The CDR3 covers 17 residues. The V and J ends lost 9 bases and 3 bases respectively, with 26 bases between them. CDR1 is KGHDR, CDR2 SFDVKD, per germline. This clone was recorded only once. Repertoires were generated with immunoSEQ multiplex PCR, while TCRdb's copy carries only in-frame clones and drops some. The table records 300,000 to 400,000 clones, 90% to 95% of them present only once. Sequencing was carried out using peripheral blood. The chain combines TRBV24-1 with TRBJ2-7; possibly TRBD1 for D (6 bases). The clonotype comes from a woman younger than 30 who had recovered from COVID-19. In DNA form, the CDR3 reads TGTGCCACCCGGACAGAGTCCCCGGTCCCCTGGGGCTACGAGCAGTACGTC. It yields the protein CATRTESPVPWGYEQYV.